This is a list of T cell receptor beta chains from one sample in a study of blood T cells in healthy people across ages. TCRdb reprocessed the 5' RACE reads via MiXCR and lists one record per CDR3 protein. The sample shows about 1.4 million distinct CDR3 sequences, around 59% of them seen only once. The material sequenced was blood. These receptors all come from a man aged 18 to 30 in good health. The conserved cysteine and the conserved F or W are not part of the CDR3 here. The D gene is left open where the match is weak.

TRBJ2-1 TRBD2 TRBV25-1 ASSATGGGEQF
TRBJ2-3 TRBD2 TRBV7-2 ASGLAGVADTQY
NA NA TRBV12-3/TRBV12-4 ASSFTQGGETQY
NA TRBD2 TRBV4-1 ASSQDPPSGYYEQY
TRBJ2-5 NA TRBV20-1 SAREVVSQETQY
TRBJ2-1 TRBD1 TRBV5-4 ASSSVGDDRGFEQF
TRBJ2-3 TRBD2 TRBV29-1 SAWSGRGTDTQY
TRBJ2-1 NA TRBV10-3 ASHNGGTLQF
TRBJ2-1 NA TRBV27 ASHGPRNNEQF
TRBJ2-7 TRBD2 TRBV20-1 SARDMLAGGSPYEQY
TRBJ2-3 NA TRBV4-2 ASSQEFRGDTQY
TRBJ1-6 NA TRBV18 ASSERQLENSPLH
TRBJ1-5 NA TRBV20-1 SATEDSNQPQH
TRBJ2-1 TRBD2 TRBV29-1 NVDPSGRTTNEQF
TRBJ1-4 TRBD1 TRBV6-2/TRBV6-3 ASGDRANEKLF
TRBJ2-7 NA TRBV6-6 ASTHSPTGDYEQY
TRBJ2-2 NA TRBV2 ASSFVSNTGELF
TRBJ2-1 NA TRBV4-3 ASSQDTNYLKGNEQF
TRBJ1-2 NA TRBV29-1 SVDGLGYGYT
TRBJ1-3 NA TRBV4-1 ASSQDHVGNTIY
TRBJ1-6 NA TRBV20-1 SAREGTLYSPLH
TRBJ2-1 NA TRBV2 ASTPGSANEQF
TRBJ2-1 TRBD2 TRBV15 ATSRDPQRGGQF
TRBJ1-1 TRBD1 TRBV5-1 ASSRTGTGGSEAF
NA TRBD2 TRBV7-9 ASSLALAGADYEQY
TRBJ1-6 TRBD1 TRBV6-1 ASTTRPPDRASSYNSPLH
TRBJ2-5 NA TRBV29-1 SVESGRGGAQETQY
TRBJ2-7 NA TRBV7-9 ASSLSQTNYEQY
TRBJ1-2 NA TRBV12-3/TRBV12-4 ASSLRTDYT
TRBJ2-6 NA TRBV13 ASSDTGSGANVLT
TRBJ2-7 NA TRBV13 ASSSQGHRSEQY
TRBJ2-6 TRBD1 TRBV20-1 SARGQGAPGANVLT